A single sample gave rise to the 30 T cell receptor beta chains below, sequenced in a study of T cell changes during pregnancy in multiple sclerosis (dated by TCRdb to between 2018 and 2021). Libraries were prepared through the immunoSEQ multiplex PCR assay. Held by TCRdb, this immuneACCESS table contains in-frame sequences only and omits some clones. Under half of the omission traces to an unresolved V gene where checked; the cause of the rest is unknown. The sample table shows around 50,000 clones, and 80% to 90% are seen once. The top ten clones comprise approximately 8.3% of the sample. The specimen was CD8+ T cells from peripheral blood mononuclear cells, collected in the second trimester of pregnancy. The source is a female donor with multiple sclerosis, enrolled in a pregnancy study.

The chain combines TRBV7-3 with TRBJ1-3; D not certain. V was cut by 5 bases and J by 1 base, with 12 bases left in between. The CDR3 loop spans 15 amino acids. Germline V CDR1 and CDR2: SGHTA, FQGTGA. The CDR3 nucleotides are TGTGCCAGCAGCCAGGCCCACAGTTCTGGAAACACCATATATTTT. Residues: CASSQAHSSGNTIYF.

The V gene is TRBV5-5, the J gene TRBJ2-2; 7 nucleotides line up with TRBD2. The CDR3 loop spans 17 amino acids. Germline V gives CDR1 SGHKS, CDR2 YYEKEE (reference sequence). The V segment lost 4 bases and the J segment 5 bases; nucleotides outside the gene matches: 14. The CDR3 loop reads CASSLFGPGEGTGELFF. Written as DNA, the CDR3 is TGTGCCAGCAGCCTTTTCGGCCCGGGGGAGGGTACCGGGGAGCTGTTTTTT.

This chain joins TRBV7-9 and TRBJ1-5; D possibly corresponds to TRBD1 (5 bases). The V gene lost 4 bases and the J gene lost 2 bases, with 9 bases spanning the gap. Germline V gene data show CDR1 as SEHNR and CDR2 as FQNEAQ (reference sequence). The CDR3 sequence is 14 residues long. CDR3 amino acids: CASSSTVGNQPQHF. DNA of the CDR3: TGTGCCAGCAGCTCGACAGTAGGCAATCAGCCCCAGCATTTT.

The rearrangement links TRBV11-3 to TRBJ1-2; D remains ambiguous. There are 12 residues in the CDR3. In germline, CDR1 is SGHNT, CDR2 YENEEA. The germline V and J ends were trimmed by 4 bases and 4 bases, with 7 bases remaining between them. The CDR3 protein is CASSYRGYGYTF. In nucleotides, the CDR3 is TGTGCCAGCAGCTATCGGGGCTATGGCTACACCTTC.

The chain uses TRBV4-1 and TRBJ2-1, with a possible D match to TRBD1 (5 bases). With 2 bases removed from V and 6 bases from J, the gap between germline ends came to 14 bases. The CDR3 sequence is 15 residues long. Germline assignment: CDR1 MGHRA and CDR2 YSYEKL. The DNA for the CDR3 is TGCGCCAGCAGCCAACGTGCAGGGCAGTCCAATGAGCAGTTCTTC. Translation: CASSQRAGQSNEQFF.

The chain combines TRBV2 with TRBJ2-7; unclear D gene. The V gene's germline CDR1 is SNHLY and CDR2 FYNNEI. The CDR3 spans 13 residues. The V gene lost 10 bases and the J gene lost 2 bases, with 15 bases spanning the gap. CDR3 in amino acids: CAIQSILPYEQYF. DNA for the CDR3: TGTGCCATACAGAGCATTCTACCCTACGAGCAGTACTTC.

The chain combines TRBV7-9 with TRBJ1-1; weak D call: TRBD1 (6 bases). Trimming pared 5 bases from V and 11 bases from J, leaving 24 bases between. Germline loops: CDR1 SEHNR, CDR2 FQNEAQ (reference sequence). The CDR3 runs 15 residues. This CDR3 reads CASSKPNYRERGAFF. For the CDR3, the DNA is TGTGCCAGCAGCAAACCCAATTACAGGGAGCGCGGGGCTTTCTTT.

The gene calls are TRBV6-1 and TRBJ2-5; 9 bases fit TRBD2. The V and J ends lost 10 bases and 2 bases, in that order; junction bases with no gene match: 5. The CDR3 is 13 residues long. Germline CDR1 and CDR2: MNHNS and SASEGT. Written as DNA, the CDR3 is TGTGCCACCTTTAGCGGGAGACAAGAGACCCAGTACTTC. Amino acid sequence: CATFSGRQETQYF.

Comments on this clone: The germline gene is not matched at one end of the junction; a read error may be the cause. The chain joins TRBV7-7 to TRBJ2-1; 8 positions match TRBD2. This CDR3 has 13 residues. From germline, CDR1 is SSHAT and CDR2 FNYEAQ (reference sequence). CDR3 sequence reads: CASSLPGGDEQFF. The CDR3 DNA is TGTGCTAGCAGCCTACCCGGGGGGGATGAGCAGTTCTTC.

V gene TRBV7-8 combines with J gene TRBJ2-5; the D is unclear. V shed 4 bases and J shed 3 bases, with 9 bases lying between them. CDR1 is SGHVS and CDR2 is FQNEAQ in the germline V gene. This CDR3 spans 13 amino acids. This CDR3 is CASSSGEEETQYF. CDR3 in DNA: TGTGCCAGCAGCTCCGGTGAAGAAGAGACCCAGTACTTC.

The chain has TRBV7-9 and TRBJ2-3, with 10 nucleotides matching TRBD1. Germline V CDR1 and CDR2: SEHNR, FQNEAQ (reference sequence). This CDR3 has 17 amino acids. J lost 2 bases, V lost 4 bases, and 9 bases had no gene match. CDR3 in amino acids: CASSSTDRGPSTDTQYF. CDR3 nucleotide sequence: TGTGCCAGCAGCTCAACCGACAGGGGGCCCTCCACAGATACGCAGTATTTT. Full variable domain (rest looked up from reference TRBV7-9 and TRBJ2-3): DTGVSQNPRHKITKRGQNVTFRCDPISEHNRLYWYRQTLGQGPEFLTYFQNEAQLEKSRLLSDRFSAERPKGSFSTLEIQRTEQGDSAMYLCASSSTDRGPSTDTQYFGPGTRLTVL.

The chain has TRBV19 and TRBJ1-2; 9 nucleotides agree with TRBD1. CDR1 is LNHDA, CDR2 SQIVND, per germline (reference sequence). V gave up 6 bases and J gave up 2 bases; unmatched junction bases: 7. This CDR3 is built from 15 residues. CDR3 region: CASSPLDRGNYGYTF. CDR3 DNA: TGTGCCAGTAGCCCCCTGGACAGGGGAAACTATGGCTACACCTTC.

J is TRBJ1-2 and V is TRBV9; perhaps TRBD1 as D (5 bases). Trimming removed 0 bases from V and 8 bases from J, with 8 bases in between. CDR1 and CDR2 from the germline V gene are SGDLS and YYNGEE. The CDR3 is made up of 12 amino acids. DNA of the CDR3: TGTGCCAGCAGCGTAGAGGGGTCGGGCTACACCTTC. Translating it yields CASSVEGSGYTF.

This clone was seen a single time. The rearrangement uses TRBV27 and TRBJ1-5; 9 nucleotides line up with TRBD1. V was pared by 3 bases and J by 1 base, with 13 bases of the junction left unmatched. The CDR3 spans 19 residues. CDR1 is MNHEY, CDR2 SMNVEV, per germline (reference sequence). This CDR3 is CASSFPGYPGQGSNQPQHF. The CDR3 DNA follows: TGTGCCAGCAGTTTTCCCGGCTATCCGGGACAGGGCAGCAATCAGCCCCAGCATTTT.

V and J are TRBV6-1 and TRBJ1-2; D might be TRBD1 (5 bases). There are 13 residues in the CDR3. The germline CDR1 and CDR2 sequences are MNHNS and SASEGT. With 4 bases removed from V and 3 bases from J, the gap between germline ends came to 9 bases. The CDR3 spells CASSGGTDYGYTF. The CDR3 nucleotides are TGTGCCAGCAGTGGCGGGACGGACTATGGCTACACCTTC.

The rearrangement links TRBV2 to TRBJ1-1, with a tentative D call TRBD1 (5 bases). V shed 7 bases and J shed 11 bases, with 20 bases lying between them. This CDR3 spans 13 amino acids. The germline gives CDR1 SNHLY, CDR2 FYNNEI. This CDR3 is CASIAPGLRGAFF. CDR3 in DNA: TGTGCCAGCATTGCACCCGGACTCCGGGGGGCTTTCTTT.

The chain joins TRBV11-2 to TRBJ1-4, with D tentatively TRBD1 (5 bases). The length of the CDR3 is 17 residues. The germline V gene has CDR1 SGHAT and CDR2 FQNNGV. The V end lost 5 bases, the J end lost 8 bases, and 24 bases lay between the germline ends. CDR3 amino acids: CASSDSDGGTSGEKLFF. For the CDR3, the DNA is TGTGCCAGCAGCGACTCTGACGGGGGGACGTCCGGGGAAAAACTGTTTTTT.

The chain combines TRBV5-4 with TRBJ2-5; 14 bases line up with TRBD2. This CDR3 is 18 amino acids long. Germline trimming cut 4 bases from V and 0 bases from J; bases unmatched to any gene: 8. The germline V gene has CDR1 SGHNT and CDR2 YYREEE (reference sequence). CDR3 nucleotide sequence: TGTGCCAGCAGCGCGGGACTAGCGGGGGTAAAGTACCAAGAGACCCAGTACTTC. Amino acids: CASSAGLAGVKYQETQYF.

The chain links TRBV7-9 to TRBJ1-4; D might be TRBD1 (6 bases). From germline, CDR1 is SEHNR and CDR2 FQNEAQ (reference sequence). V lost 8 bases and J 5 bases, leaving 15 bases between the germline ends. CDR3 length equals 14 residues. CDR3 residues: CASAEGGTNEKLFF. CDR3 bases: TGTGCCAGCGCCGAGGGGGGGACAAATGAAAAACTGTTTTTT.

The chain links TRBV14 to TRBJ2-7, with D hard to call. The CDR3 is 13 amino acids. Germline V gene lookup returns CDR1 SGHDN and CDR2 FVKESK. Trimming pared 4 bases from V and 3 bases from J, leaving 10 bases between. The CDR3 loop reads CASSPLNDYEQYF. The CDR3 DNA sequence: TGTGCCAGCAGCCCACTCAACGACTACGAGCAGTACTTC.

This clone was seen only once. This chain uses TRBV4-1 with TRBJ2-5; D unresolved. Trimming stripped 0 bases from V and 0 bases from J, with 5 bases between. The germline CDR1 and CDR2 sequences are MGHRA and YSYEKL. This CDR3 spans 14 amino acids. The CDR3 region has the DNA TGCGCCAGCAGCCAAGACTCGTACCAAGAGACCCAGTACTTC. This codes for CASSQDSYQETQYF.

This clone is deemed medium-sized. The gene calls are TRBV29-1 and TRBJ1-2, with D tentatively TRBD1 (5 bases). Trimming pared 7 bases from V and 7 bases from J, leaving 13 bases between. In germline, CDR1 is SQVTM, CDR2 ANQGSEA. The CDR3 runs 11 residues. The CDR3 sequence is CSAGGGVGYTF. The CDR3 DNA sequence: TGCAGCGCTGGAGGAGGGGTTGGCTACACCTTC.

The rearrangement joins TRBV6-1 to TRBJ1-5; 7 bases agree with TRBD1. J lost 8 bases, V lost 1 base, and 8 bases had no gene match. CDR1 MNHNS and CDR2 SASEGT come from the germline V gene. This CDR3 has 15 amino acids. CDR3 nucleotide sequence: TGTGCCAGCAGTGAAGACAGGGGAACTTCAGAGCCCCAGCATTTT. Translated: CASSEDRGTSEPQHF.

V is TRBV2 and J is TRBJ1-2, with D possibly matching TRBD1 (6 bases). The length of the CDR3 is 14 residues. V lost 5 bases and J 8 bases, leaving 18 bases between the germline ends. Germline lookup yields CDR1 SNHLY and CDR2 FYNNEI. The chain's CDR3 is CASSRFTGNEGYTF. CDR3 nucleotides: TGTGCCAGCAGTAGATTTACAGGGAACGAAGGCTACACCTTC.

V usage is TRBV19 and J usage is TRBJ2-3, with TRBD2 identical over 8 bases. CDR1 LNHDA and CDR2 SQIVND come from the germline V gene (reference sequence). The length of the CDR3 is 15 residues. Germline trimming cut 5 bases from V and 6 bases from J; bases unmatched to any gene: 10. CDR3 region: CASSDPAGVGDTQYF. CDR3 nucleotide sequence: TGTGCCAGTAGTGACCCAGCGGGGGTCGGGGATACGCAGTATTTT.

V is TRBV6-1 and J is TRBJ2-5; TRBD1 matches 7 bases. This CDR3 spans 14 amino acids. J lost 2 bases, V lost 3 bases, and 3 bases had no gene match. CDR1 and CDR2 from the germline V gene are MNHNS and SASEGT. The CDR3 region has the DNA TGTGCCAGCAGTGAGACAGGGTATCAAGAGACCCAGTACTTC. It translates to CASSETGYQETQYF.

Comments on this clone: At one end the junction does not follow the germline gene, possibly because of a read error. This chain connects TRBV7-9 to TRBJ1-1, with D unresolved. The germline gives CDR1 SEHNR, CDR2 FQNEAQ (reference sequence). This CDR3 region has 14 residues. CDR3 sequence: CASSANSPNSEAFF. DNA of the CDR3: TGTGCCAGCAGCGCAAATTCTCCTAACAGTGAAGCTTTCTTT.

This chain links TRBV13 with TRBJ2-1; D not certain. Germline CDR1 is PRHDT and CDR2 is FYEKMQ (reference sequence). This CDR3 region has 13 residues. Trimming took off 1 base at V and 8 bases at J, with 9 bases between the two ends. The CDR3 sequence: CASSLASMDEQFF. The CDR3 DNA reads TGTGCCAGCAGCTTAGCCTCTATGGATGAGCAGTTCTTC.

This CDR3 reads CASSLAGHLSGANVLTF. The CDR3 bases are TGTGCCAGCAGCTTGGCGGGACACCTCTCTGGGGCCAACGTCCTGACTTTC. The chain has TRBV5-6 and TRBJ2-6; a possible D gene is TRBD1 (6 bases). The germline V and J ends were trimmed by 0 bases and 0 bases, with 10 bases remaining between them. CDR1 and CDR2 from the germline V gene are SGHDT and YYEEEE. The CDR3 runs to 17 residues.

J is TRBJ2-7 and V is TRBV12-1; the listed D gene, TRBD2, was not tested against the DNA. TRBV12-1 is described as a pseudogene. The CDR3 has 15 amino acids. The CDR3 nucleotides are TGTGCCAGCAGCTTTGGGGCTAGCGGGGGTTACGAGCAGTACTTC. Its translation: CASSFGASGGYEQYF.